This T cell receptor beta chain emerged from a study of CD8+ T cells in alopecia areata. Trimming left V 7 bases short and J 3 bases short, with 9 bases between. Germline V gives CDR1 LNHDA, CDR2 SQIVND (reference sequence). This CDR3 has 13 residues. After isolation, RNA underwent reverse transcription to generate cDNA as the sequencing template. Clones were read by immunoSEQ multiplex PCR, and TCRdb kept only the in-frame ones, dropping some. This sample has 95,000 to 110,000 clones, with roughly 84% found just once. The treatment denotes: oral pan-JAK inhibitor, 5-10 mg twice daily. The genes are TRBV19 and TRBJ2-2; D uncertain. The sample consisted of CD8+ T cells sorted from blood, taken at week 24, from a patient treated with tofacitinib. The clonotype comes from a human donor with alopecia areata. CDR3 bases: TGTGCCAGTATGTACACCTACACCGGGGAGCTGTTTTTT. Translated, it gives CASMYTYTGELFF.